The 8 T cell receptor beta chains below all came from one sample that was sequenced in a study of cytomegalovirus exposure and HLA in healthy donors. With 60 Vbeta and 13 Jbeta primers, the PCR was carried out. Assay: immunoSEQ multiplex PCR; the TCRdb copy retains only in-frame clones and omits some. There are 150,000 to 200,000 clones in the sample; approximately 80% occur only once, and 8% to 10% lies in the top ten. Sample: PBMCs. Receptors originate from a man younger than 35 in good health and CMV-seropositive.

The chain has TRBV10-3 and TRBJ2-7, with a tentative D call TRBD2 (5 bases). V was shortened by 2 bases and J by 6 bases, with 14 bases between the two germline ends. The CDR3 sequence is 14 residues long. The germline gives CDR1 ENHRY, CDR2 SYGVKD. CDR3 residues: CAISEEGAVLEQYF. CDR3 DNA sequence: TGTGCCATCAGTGAGGAAGGAGCGGTCCTCGAGCAGTACTTC.

The rearrangement joins TRBV15 to TRBJ2-3; the D is unclear. V lost 1 base to trimming and J lost 2 bases, with 10 bases between them. Germline V gene data show CDR1 as LNHNV and CDR2 as YYDKDF (reference sequence). The CDR3 runs to 15 residues. DNA for the CDR3: TGTGCCACCAGCAGAGCCGTCTACCTCACAGATACGCAGTATTTT. The encoded protein is CATSRAVYLTDTQYF.

The CDR3 DNA reads as TGTGCCAGCAGCGGCGACAGGGTCGGTGGCTACACCTTC. It encodes CASSGDRVGGYTF. V usage is TRBV7-9 and J usage is TRBJ1-2; 7 bases are a match to TRBD1. CDR1 and CDR2 from the germline V gene are SEHNR and FQNEAQ (reference sequence). J was trimmed by 7 bases and V by 5 bases; bases with no gene match: 7. CDR3 length: 13 residues.

The chain is built from TRBV19 and TRBJ2-1; no definite D call. The length of the CDR3 is 12 residues. Trimming cost V 5 bases and J 8 bases, with 10 bases left between them. Germline CDR1 reads LNHDA; CDR2 reads SQIVND (reference sequence). This CDR3 reads CASSSARDEQFF. The CDR3 coding sequence is TGTGCCAGTAGTTCGGCTAGAGATGAGCAGTTCTTC.

This clone was seen a few times. V gene TRBV21-1 combines with J gene TRBJ2-5; no check of the table's D call, TRBD2, against the DNA was made. TRBV21-1 is tagged as a pseudogene. The CDR3 sequence is 19 residues long. CDR3 bases: TGTGCCAGCAGCGCCCCAGGGGGGACTAGCGGGGTTTTCCAAGAGACCCAGTACTTC. Amino acids: CASSAPGGTSGVFQETQYF.

Only a few counts were recorded for this clone. The sample has other DNA sequences that encode this CDR3 too. The chain links TRBV19 to TRBJ1-1; D is ambiguous. V shed 4 bases and J shed 0 bases, with 9 bases lying between them. Germline-derived CDR1 and CDR2 are LNHDA and SQIVND (reference sequence). This CDR3 has 14 residues. CDR3 residues: CASSKSRVNTEAFF. CDR3 nucleotide sequence: TGTGCCAGTAGTAAAAGTCGGGTGAACACTGAAGCTTTCTTT.

The CDR3 bases are TGTGCCAGCAGTAAACTACGCGGGATTAACTCCTACGAGCAGTACTTC. Translated, it gives CASSKLRGINSYEQYF. This chain uses TRBV7-9 with TRBJ2-7; possibly TRBD2 for D (6 bases). Between the trimmed V and J ends, which lost 6 bases and 0 bases, there was a span of 18 bases. Germline V gene lookup returns CDR1 SEHNR and CDR2 FQNEAQ (reference sequence). This CDR3 spans 16 amino acids.

The chain combines TRBV7-3 with TRBJ2-7, with D possibly matching TRBD2 (6 bases). This CDR3 has 15 residues. Germline V CDR1 and CDR2: SGHTA, FQGTGA. V dropped 4 bases and J dropped 7 bases, with 20 bases sitting between them. The CDR3 region is CASSSSAGLLVEQYF. Here the CDR3 DNA reads TGTGCCAGCAGCTCCTCAGCTGGACTATTAGTGGAGCAGTACTTC.